The rows below give T cell receptor beta chains drawn from one sample of a study of response to subunit inactivated influenza vaccine. TCRdb recomputed calls from the RT-PCR reads with MiXCR, one row per CDR3 protein. Among about 620,000 distinct CDR3 sequences listed, around 11% were seen once. Specimen: PBMCs from blood, collected on the day of vaccination. The source of these receptors is a man over 45 who received an inactivated influenza vaccine. Both conserved end residues are part of each CDR3. A D gene is named only where the DNA matches it firmly. Some rows have no size entry. The others give once, few or many, or a class for an expanded clone.

clone_size	cdr3_length	v_call	d_call	j_call	cdr3_aa	cdr3_nt
NA	15	TRBV6-2/TRBV6-3	NA	TRBJ2-5	CASSSAGARQETQYF	TGTGCCAGCAGTTCCGCCGGGGCCCGACAAGAGACCCAGTACTTC
once	14	TRBV9	NA	TRBJ2-7	CASSVQEGPGEQYF	TGTGCCAGCAGCGTACAGGAGGGACCCGGCGAGCAGTACTTC
NA	15	TRBV18	TRBD1	TRBJ2-7	CASSRDRGLPHEQYF	TGTGCCAGCTCACGCGACAGGGGTCTACCCCACGAGCAGTACTTC
NA	15	TRBV6-5	TRBD1	TRBJ1-1	CASSYVGTVITEAFF	TGTGCCAGCAGTTACGTGGGGACAGTAATAACTGAAGCTTTCTTT
many	12	TRBV6-2/TRBV6-3	NA	TRBJ2-3	CASSKGGDTQYF	TGTGCCAGCAGTAAGGGTGGAGATACGCAGTATTTT
NA	18	TRBV5-1	NA	TRBJ2-1	CASSSNPLSPLGNNEQFF	TGCGCCAGCAGCTCGAACCCTCTAAGCCCTCTCGGCAACAATGAGCAGTTCTTC
few	16	TRBV5-1	TRBD1	TRBJ2-4	CASSLGQGMTKNIQYF	TGCGCCAGCAGCTTGGGACAGGGAATGACCAAAAACATTCAGTACTTC
NA	15	TRBV11-2	TRBD1	TRBJ2-7	CASSNYRGKSYEQYF	TGTGCCAGCAGCAACTACAGGGGCAAATCCTACGAGCAGTACTTC
NA	16	TRBV3-1	NA	TRBJ2-2	CASSQVGLEMTGELFF	TGTGCCAGCAGCCAAGTGGGGTTAGAGATGACCGGGGAGCTGTTTTTT
few	15	TRBV15	NA	TRBJ2-3	CATSRQGLSTDTQYF	TGTGCCACCAGCAGACAGGGGTTAAGCACAGATACGCAGTATTTT
NA	18	TRBV20-1	TRBD1	TRBJ2-4	CSARGQEKLKVAKNIQYF	TGCAGTGCTAGGGGACAGGAGAAGTTAAAGGTAGCCAAAAACATTCAGTACTTC
few	15	TRBV20-1	NA	TRBJ2-7	CSARRGQGAGYEQYF	TGCAGTGCTAGAAGGGGACAAGGTGCCGGCTACGAGCAGTACTTC
few	14	TRBV5-1	TRBD1	TRBJ1-1	CASTEQGAHTEAFF	TGCGCCAGCACCGAACAGGGGGCCCACACTGAAGCTTTCTTT
few	16	TRBV25-1	TRBD2	TRBJ2-1	CASSDSGVSSYNEQFF	TGTGCCAGCAGTGACAGCGGGGTTAGCTCCTACAATGAGCAGTTCTTC
many	14	TRBV2	TRBD2	TRBJ2-5	CASQDLAGVETQYF	TGTGCCAGCCAAGATCTAGCGGGGGTTGAGACCCAGTACTTC